Below are 19 T cell receptor beta chains sequenced from a single sample in a study of response to subunit inactivated influenza vaccine. Using its own MiXCR run on the RT-PCR reads, TCRdb lists one record per CDR3 protein. The data hold some 150,000 distinct CDR3 sequences, with approximately 12% observed a single time. These data were also filed under a second study, of T cells expressing NK-cell markers. That study reports: Scientists made TCR beta cDNA using 5'RACE template switching with UMIs.

Sequences were derived from CD8+ T cells sorted from PBMCs, sampled 12 days after vaccination. These receptor sequences come from a man aged 50-60 years who received an inactivated influenza vaccine.

This clonotype occurred many times. The V and J genes are TRBV28 and TRBJ2-1, with 8 positions matching TRBD2. Germline V lookup: CDR1 MDHEN, CDR2 SYDVKM. CDR3 length: 15 residues. The trim removed 2 bases at V and 5 bases at J, leaving 5 bases unmatched. CDR3 protein: CASSLVGGRNNEQFF. Here the CDR3 DNA reads TGTGCCAGCAGTTTAGTCGGCGGGAGGAACAATGAGCAGTTCTTC.

The chain links TRBV20-1 to TRBJ2-7; maybe TRBD2 (5 bases). V lost 0 bases and J lost 7, with 10 bases in between. The germline CDR1 and CDR2 sequences are DFQATT and SNEGSKA (reference sequence). The CDR3 sequence is 12 residues long. The CDR3 coding sequence is TGCAGTGCTAGAGATAGAGCGGCGGAGCAGTACTTC. Translating gives CSARDRAAEQYF.

The table lists this clonotype with a few counts. V usage is TRBV27 and J usage is TRBJ2-2; 11 bases fit TRBD2. V dropped 7 bases and J dropped 5; count of bases not matched to a gene: 6. The CDR3 is 15 amino acids. From germline, CDR1 is MNHEY and CDR2 SMNVEV (reference sequence). As DNA, the CDR3 is TGTGCCAGCACCCCGACTAGCGGGGCGACCGGGGAGCTGTTTTTT. This translates into CASTPTSGATGELFF.

This chain uses TRBV5-6 with TRBJ2-7, with D possibly called TRBD1 or TRBD2 (5 bases each). The CDR3 has 14 amino acids. Trimming took 2 bases from V and 2 from J, leaving 11 bases between them. The germline gives CDR1 SGHDT, CDR2 YYEEEE. The DNA for the CDR3 is TGTGCCAGCAGCTTTGGGACGGATCCCTACGAGCAGTACTTC. It encodes CASSFGTDPYEQYF.

This clonotype showed up just a few times. The rearrangement joins TRBV29-1 to TRBJ1-2, with 9 bases that match TRBD1. The CDR3 is made up of 13 amino acids. Germline V gene sequence: CDR1 SQVTM, CDR2 ANQGSEA. The trim removed 6 bases at V and 3 bases at J, leaving 5 bases unmatched. CDR3 loop: CSVRTGEDYGYTF. The CDR3, as DNA: TGCAGCGTCCGGACAGGGGAGGACTATGGCTACACCTTC. Together with reference TRBV29-1 and TRBJ1-2, the CDR3 gives the full variable domain: SAVISQKPSRDICQRGTSLTIQCQVDSQVTMMFWYRQQPGQSLTLIATANQGSEATYESGFVIDKFPISRPNLTFSTLTVSNMSPEDSSIYLCSVRTGEDYGYTFGSGTRLTVV.

In its sample, this clonotype was seen a few times. This chain joins TRBV11-2 and TRBJ1-2; 8 bases map to TRBD1. V shed 5 bases and J 8 bases; nucleotides not matched to a gene: 10. This CDR3 has 14 residues. CDR1 is SGHAT and CDR2 is FQNNGV in the germline V gene. CDR3 sequence reads: CASSPSGTGEGYTF. The CDR3, as DNA: TGTGCCAGCAGCCCATCGGGGACAGGAGAAGGCTACACCTTC.

There are a few counts of this clonotype. This rearrangement joins TRBV10-2 to TRBJ2-1; D may be TRBD2 (6 bases). CDR3 length equals 16 residues. The germline gives CDR1 WSHSY, CDR2 SAAADI. V was shortened by 3 bases and J by 0 bases, with 12 bases between the two germline ends. CDR3 sequence (DNA): TGCGCCAGCAGTGACGTGGGGGGTAGCTCCTACAATGAGCAGTTCTTC. Translating gives CASSDVGGSSYNEQFF.

The chain joins TRBV7-2 to TRBJ2-1; 11 bases agree with TRBD2. This CDR3 region has 18 residues. Germline CDR1 is SGHTA and CDR2 is FQGNSA. Germline trimming cut 0 bases from V and 3 bases from J; bases unmatched to any gene: 7. This CDR3 reads CASSLAGGLADYYNEQFF. CDR3 sequence (DNA): TGTGCCAGCAGCTTAGCGGGGGGACTAGCGGACTACTACAATGAGCAGTTCTTC.

This clonotype came up a few times. CDR3 amino acids: CASSSGLAGAQETQYF. The DNA of the CDR3 is TGCGCCAGCAGCTCGGGACTAGCGGGAGCCCAGGAGACCCAGTACTTC. The chain combines TRBV5-1 with TRBJ2-5, with TRBD2 identical over 14 bases. Germline V gives CDR1 SGHRS, CDR2 YFSETQ. V trimming: 3 bases; J trimming: 5 bases; junction bases outside the gene matches: 6. This CDR3 is built from 16 residues.

The chain uses TRBV12-3 or TRBV12-4 and TRBJ2-3; 11 bases are shared with TRBD2. J was trimmed by 2 bases and V by 7 bases; bases with no gene match: 5. This CDR3 has 15 amino acids. The CDR3 spells CASKPLAGVTDTQYF. The CDR3 DNA is TGTGCCAGCAAACCACTAGCGGGGGTCACAGATACGCAGTATTTT.

The chain combines TRBV7-9 with TRBJ2-5; D perhaps matches TRBD1 (5 bases). Germline V CDR1 and CDR2: SEHNR, FQNEAQ (reference sequence). Trimming pared 8 bases from V and 4 bases from J, leaving 17 bases between. The CDR3 runs to 14 residues. In nucleotides, the CDR3 is TGTGCCAGCGCAGGGCAGACGGATCTAGAGACCCAGTACTTC. This codes for CASAGQTDLETQYF.

The chain joins TRBV3-1 to TRBJ2-1; 9 bases fit TRBD2. Germline values: CDR1 LGHDT, CDR2 YNNKEL (reference sequence). The V segment lost 0 bases and the J segment 6 bases; nucleotides outside the gene matches: 6. There are 16 residues in the CDR3. The CDR3 DNA follows: TGTGCCAGCAGCCAAGAGCGGGCGGGGGGGCCCAATGAGCAGTTCTTC. Amino acids: CASSQERAGGPNEQFF.

The chain uses TRBV25-1 and TRBJ1-1, with D uncertain. Germline lookup yields CDR1 MGHDK and CDR2 SYGVNS. The CDR3 length is 15 residues. The V end lost 8 bases, the J end lost 1 base, and 17 bases lay between the germline ends. CDR3 nucleotides: TGTGCCAGCCTGAGGCCCCTGCCCCAGAACACTGAAGCTTTCTTT. This sequence encodes CASLRPLPQNTEAFF.

The chain has TRBV28 and TRBJ2-5, with TRBD1 identical over 8 bases. This CDR3 contains 15 residues. Looked up from germline, CDR1 is MDHEN and CDR2 is SYDVKM. V shed 5 bases, J shed 4 bases, and the junction held 9 bases outside the gene matches. CDR3 sequence: CASSGGQGVTETQYF. CDR3 nucleotides: TGTGCCAGCAGTGGAGGACAGGGCGTTACAGAGACCCAGTACTTC.

The chain employs TRBV20-1 and TRBJ2-7; the D is unclear. The CDR3 extends over 11 amino acids. Germline-derived CDR1 and CDR2 are DFQATT and SNEGSKA (reference sequence). V lost 0 bases, J lost 4 bases, and 4 bases lay in between. This chain's CDR3 is CSAREAYEQYF. The CDR3, as DNA: TGCAGTGCTAGAGAGGCGTACGAGCAGTACTTC.

This clonotype was picked up a small number of times. V gene TRBV28 combines with J gene TRBJ2-1; TRBD1 matches at 7 bases. Germline V gives CDR1 MDHEN, CDR2 SYDVKM. The CDR3 has 14 residues. Trimming at V came to 3 bases and at J to 6 bases, leaving 5 bases not matched to a gene. For the CDR3, the DNA is TGTGCCAGCAGTTTGGTCAGGGACAGCAATGAGCAGTTCTTC. Residues: CASSLVRDSNEQFF. The full variable domain, with the rest looked up from reference TRBV28 and TRBJ2-1, is DVKVTQSSRYLVKRTGEKVFLECVQDMDHENMFWYRQDPGLGLRLIYFSYDVKMKEKGDIPEGYSVSREKKERFSLILESASTNQTSMYLCASSLVRDSNEQFFGPGTRLTVL.

This clonotype occurred many times. The rearrangement joins TRBV3-1 to TRBJ2-5; 9 nucleotides line up with TRBD1. V shed 4 bases, J shed 2 bases, and the junction held 2 bases outside the gene matches. Germline values: CDR1 LGHDT, CDR2 YNNKEL (reference sequence). The CDR3 is 14 residues long. The CDR3 loop reads CASSLGTGQETQYF. CDR3 sequence (DNA): TGTGCCAGCAGCCTCGGGACAGGGCAAGAGACCCAGTACTTC.

This clonotype was picked up one time. The chain has TRBV7-9 and TRBJ2-5; D is unresolved. There are 12 residues in the CDR3. The germline V gene encodes CDR1 SEHNR and CDR2 FQNEAQ (reference sequence). Trimming removed 4 bases from V and 4 bases from J, with 7 bases in between. CDR3: CASSSGVETQYF. The CDR3 DNA reads as TGTGCCAGCAGCTCTGGGGTAGAGACCCAGTACTTC.

In its sample, this clonotype was seen a few times. The rearrangement uses TRBV19 and TRBJ2-1; TRBD2 might be the D (6 bases). The V gene lost 3 bases and the J gene lost 3 bases, with 12 bases spanning the gap. There are 15 residues in the CDR3. Germline CDR1 and CDR2: LNHDA and SQIVND (reference sequence). This CDR3 reads CASSMSAGIYNEQFF. The CDR3, as DNA: TGTGCCAGTAGTATGTCGGCGGGAATCTACAATGAGCAGTTCTTC.